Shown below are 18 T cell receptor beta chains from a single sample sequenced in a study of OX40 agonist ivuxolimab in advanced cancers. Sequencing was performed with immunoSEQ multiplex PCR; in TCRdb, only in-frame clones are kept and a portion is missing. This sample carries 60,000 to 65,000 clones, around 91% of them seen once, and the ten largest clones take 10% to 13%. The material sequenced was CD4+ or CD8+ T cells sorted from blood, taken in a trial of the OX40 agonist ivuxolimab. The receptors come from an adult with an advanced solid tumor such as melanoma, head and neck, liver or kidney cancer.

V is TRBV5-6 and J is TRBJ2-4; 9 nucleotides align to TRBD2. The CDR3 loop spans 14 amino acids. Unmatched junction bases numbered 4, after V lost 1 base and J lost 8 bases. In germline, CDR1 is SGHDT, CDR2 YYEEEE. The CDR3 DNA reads TGTGCCAGCAGCTTGATGGCTAGCGGGGACATTCAGTACTTC. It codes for CASSLMASGDIQYF. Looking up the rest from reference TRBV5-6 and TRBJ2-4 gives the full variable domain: DAGVTQSPTHLIKTRGQQVTLRCSPKSGHDTVSWYQQALGQGPQFIFQYYEEEERQRGNFPDRFSGHQFPNYSSELNVNALLLGDSALYLCASSLMASGDIQYFGAGTRLSVL.

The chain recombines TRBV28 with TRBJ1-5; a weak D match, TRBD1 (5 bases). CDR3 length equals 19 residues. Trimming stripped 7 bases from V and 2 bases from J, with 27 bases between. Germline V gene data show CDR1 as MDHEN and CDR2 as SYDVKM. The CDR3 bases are TGTGCCAGCAACCTGCCGGGACCTCACCGGACGGGGGGCAATCAGCCCCAGCATTTT. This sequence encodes CASNLPGPHRTGGNQPQHF.

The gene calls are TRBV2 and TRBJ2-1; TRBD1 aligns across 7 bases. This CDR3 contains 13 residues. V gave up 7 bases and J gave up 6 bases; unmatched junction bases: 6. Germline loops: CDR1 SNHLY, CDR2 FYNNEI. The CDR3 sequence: CASNGQGVNEQFF. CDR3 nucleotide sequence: TGTGCCAGCAATGGGCAGGGGGTCAATGAGCAGTTCTTC. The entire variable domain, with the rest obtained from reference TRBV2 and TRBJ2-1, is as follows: EPEVTQTPSHQVTQMGQEVILRCVPISNHLYFYWYRQILGQKVEFLVSFYNNEISEKSEIFDDQFSVERPDGSNFTLKIRSTKLEDSAMYFCASNGQGVNEQFFGPGTRLTVL.

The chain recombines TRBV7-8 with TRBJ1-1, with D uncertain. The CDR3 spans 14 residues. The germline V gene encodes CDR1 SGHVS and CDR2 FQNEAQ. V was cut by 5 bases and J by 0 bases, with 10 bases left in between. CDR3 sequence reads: CASSQRRMNTEAFF. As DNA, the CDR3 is TGTGCCAGCAGCCAAAGACGGATGAACACTGAAGCTTTCTTT. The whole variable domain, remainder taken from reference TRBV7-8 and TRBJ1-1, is GAGVSQSPRYKVAKRGQDVALRCDPISGHVSLFWYQQALGQGPEFLTYFQNEAQLDKSGLPSDRFFAERPEGSVSTLKIQRTQQEDSAVYLCASSQRRMNTEAFFGQGTRLTVV.

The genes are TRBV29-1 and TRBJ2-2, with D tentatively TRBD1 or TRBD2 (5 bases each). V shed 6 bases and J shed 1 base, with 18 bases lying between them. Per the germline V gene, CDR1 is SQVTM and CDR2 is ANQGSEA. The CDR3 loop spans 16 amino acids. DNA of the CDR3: TGCAGCGTCTGCCCCCGGGGCAGAGAGAACACCGGGGAGCTGTTTTTT. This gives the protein CSVCPRGRENTGELFF.

The CDR3 DNA sequence: TGTGCCAGCTCACCTGGGACAGGGGGCGCGGAGGGCTACACCTTC. It yields the protein CASSPGTGGAEGYTF. This chain joins TRBV18 and TRBJ1-2, with 12 bases lining up with TRBD1. Per germline, CDR1 KGHSH and CDR2 LQKENI. This CDR3 spans 15 amino acids. The V gene end was trimmed by 3 bases and the J gene end by 8 bases; junction bases not matched to a gene: 7.

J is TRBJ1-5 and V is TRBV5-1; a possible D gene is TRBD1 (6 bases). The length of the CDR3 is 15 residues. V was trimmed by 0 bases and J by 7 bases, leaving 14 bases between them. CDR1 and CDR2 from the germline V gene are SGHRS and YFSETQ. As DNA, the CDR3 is TGCGCCAGCAGCTTGGTTGCAGGGGAGGACCAGCCCCAGCATTTT. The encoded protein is CASSLVAGEDQPQHF. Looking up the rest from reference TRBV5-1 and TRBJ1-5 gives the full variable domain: KAGVTQTPRYLIKTRGQQVTLSCSPISGHRSVSWYQQTPGQGLQFLFEYFSETQRNKGNFPGRFSGRQFSNSRSEMNVSTLELGDSALYLCASSLVAGEDQPQHFGDGTRLSIL.

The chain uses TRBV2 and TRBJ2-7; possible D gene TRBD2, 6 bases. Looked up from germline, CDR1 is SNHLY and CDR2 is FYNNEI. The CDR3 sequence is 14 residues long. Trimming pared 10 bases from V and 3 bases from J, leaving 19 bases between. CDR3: CAIDRGEGLYEQYF. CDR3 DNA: TGTGCCATAGACCGGGGTGAGGGACTCTACGAGCAGTACTTC.

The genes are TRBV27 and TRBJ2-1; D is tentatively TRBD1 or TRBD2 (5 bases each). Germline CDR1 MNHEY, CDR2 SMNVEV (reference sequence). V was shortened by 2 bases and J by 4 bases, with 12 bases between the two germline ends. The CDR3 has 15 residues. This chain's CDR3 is CASSLAGWGYNEQFF. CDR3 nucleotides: TGTGCCAGCAGTTTAGCGGGTTGGGGGTACAATGAGCAGTTCTTC.

The CDR3 nucleotides are TGTGCCAGCAGCCCAGGACAGGGCCTCGGCTACACCTTC. Its translation: CASSPGQGLGYTF. The rearrangement uses TRBV11-3 and TRBJ1-2; 8 bases line up with TRBD1. The V gene's germline CDR1 is SGHNT and CDR2 YENEEA. This CDR3 contains 13 residues. V shed 5 bases, J shed 8 bases, and the junction held 7 bases outside the gene matches.

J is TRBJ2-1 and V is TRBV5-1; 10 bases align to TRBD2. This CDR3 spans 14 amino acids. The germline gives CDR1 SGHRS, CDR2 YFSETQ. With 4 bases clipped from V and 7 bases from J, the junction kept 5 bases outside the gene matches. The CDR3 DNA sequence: TGCGCCAGCAGCCCCGGGACTAGCGAGAATGAGCAGTTCTTC. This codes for CASSPGTSENEQFF.

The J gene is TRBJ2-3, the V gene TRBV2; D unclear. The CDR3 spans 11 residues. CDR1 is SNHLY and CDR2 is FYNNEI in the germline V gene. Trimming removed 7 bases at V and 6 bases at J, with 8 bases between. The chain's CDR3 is CASNRRDTQYF. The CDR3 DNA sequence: TGTGCCAGCAACAGACGGGATACGCAGTATTTT.

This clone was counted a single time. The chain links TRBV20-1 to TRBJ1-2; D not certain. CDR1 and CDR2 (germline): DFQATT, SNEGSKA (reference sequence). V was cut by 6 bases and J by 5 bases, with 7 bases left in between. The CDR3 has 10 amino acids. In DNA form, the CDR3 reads TGCAGTGCCCTAGAGTATGGCTACACCTTC. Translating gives CSALEYGYTF.

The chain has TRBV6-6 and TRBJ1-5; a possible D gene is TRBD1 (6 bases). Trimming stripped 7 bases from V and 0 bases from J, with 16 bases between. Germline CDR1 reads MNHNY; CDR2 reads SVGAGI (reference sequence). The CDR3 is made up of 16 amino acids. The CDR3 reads CASIRGQRHSNQPQHF. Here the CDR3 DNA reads TGTGCCAGCATTCGTGGACAGAGACATAGCAATCAGCCCCAGCATTTT.

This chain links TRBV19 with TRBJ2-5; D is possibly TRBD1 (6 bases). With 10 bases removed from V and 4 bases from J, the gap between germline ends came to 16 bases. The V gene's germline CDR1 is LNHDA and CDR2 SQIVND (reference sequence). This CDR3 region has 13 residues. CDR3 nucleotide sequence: TGTGCCACCCAGACAGGATGGGGAGAGACCCAGTACTTC. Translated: CATQTGWGETQYF.

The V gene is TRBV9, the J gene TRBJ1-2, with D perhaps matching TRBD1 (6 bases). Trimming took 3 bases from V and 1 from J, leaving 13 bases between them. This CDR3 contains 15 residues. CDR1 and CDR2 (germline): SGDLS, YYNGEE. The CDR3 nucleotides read TGTGCCAGCAGCGACCGGGACACCTTTAACTATGGCTACACCTTC. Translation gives CASSDRDTFNYGYTF.

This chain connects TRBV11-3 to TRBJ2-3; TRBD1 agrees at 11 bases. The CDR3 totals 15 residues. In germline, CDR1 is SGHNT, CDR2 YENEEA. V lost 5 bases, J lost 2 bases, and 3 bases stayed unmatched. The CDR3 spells CASSPGQGDTDTQYF. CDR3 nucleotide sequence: TGTGCCAGCAGCCCGGGACAGGGGGACACAGATACGCAGTATTTT.

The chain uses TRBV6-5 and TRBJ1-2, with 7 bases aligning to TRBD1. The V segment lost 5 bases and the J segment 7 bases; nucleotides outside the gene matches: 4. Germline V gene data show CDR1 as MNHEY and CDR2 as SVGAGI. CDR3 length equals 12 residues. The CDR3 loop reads CASSRQGGGYTF. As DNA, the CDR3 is TGTGCCAGCAGTAGACAGGGTGGTGGCTACACCTTC.